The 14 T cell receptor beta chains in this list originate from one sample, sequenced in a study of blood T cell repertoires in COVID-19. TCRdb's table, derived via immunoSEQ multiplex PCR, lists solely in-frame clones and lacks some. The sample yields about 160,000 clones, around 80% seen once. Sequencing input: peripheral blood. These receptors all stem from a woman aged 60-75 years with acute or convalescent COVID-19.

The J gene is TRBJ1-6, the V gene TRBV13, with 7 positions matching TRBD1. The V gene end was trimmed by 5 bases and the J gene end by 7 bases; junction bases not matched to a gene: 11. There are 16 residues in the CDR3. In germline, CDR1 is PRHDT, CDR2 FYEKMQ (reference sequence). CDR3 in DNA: TGTGCCAGCAGCGCCGCCTGGCAGGGGGGAAATTCACCCCTCCACTTT. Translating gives CASSAAWQGGNSPLHF.

The CDR3 region is CASSEVSLAGPRGTQYF. The CDR3 DNA sequence: TGTGCCAGCAGTGAAGTGAGTCTAGCGGGGCCCAGGGGGACCCAGTACTTC. The chain is built from TRBV2 and TRBJ2-5, with 9 bases fitting TRBD2. After removal of 1 base from V and 7 bases from J, the junction contained 13 bases not matched to a gene. Looked up from germline, CDR1 is SNHLY and CDR2 is FYNNEI. The CDR3 loop spans 17 amino acids.

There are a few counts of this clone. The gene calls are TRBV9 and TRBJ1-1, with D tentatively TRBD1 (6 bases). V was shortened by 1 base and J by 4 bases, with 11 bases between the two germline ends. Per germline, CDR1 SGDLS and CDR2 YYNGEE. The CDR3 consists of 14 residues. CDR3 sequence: CASSVTGSGTEAFF. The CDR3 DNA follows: TGTGCCAGCAGCGTAACAGGGTCAGGCACTGAAGCTTTCTTT.

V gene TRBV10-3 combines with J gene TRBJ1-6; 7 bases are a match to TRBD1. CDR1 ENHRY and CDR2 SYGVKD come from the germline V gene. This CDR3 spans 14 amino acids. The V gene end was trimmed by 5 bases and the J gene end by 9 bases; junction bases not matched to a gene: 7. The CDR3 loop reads CAISWDSEISPLHF. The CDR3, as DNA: TGTGCCATCAGTTGGGACAGCGAAATTTCACCCCTCCACTTT.

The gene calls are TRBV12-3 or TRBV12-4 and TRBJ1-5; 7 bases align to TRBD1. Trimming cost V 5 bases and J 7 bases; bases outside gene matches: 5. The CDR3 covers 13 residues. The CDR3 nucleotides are TGTGCCAGCAGTAAGACAGGGCCCCAGCCCCAGCATTTT. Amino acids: CASSKTGPQPQHF.

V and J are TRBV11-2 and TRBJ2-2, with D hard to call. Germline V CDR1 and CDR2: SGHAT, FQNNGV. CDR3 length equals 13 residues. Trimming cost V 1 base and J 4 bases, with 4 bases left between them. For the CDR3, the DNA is TGTGCCAGCAGCTTAGTGCGCACCGGGGAGCTGTTTTTT. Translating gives CASSLVRTGELFF.

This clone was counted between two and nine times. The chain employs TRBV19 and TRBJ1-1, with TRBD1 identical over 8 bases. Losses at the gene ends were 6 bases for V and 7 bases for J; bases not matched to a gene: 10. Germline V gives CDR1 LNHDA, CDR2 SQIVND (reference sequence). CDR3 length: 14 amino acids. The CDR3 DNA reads TGTGCCAGTAGCCGAGACCGGGACAGGAGTGAAGCTTTCTTT. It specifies CASSRDRDRSEAFF.

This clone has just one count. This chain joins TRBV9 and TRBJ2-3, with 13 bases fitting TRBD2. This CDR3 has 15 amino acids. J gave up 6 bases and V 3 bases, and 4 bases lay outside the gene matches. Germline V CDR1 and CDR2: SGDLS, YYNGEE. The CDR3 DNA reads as TGTGCCAGCAGCGGCGGGACTAGCGGGATTGATACGCAGTATTTT. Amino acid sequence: CASSGGTSGIDTQYF.

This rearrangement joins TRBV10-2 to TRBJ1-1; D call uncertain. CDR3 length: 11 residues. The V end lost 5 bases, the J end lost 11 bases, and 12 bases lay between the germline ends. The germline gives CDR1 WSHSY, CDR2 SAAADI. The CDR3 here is CASSPGSGAFF. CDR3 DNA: TGCGCCAGCAGTCCGGGTAGTGGCGCTTTCTTT.

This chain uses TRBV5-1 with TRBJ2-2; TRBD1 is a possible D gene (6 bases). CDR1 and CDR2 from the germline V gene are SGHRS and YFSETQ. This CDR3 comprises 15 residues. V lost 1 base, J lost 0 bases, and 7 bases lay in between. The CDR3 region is CASSLNRANTGELFF. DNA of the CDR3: TGCGCCAGCAGCTTGAACAGGGCGAACACCGGGGAGCTGTTTTTT.

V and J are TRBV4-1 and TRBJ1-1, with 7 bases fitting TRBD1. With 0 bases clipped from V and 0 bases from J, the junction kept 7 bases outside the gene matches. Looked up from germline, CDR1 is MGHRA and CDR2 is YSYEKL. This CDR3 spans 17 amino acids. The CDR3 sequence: CASSQDPRGLMNTEAFF. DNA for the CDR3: TGCGCCAGCAGCCAAGATCCCAGGGGGTTAATGAACACTGAAGCTTTCTTT.

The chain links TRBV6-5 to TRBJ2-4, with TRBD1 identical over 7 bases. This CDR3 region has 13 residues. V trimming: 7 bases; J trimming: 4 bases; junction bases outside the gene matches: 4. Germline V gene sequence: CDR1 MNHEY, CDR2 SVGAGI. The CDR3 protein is CASTGTVKNIQYF. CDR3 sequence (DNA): TGTGCCAGCACTGGGACAGTAAAAAACATTCAGTACTTC.

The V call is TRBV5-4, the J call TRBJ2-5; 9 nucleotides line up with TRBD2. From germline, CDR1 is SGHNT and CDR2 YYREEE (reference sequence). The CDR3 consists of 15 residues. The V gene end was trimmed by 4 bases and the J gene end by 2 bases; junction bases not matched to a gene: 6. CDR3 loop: CASSRAGGLQETQYF. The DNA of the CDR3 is TGTGCCAGCAGCCGCGCGGGGGGGCTTCAAGAGACCCAGTACTTC.

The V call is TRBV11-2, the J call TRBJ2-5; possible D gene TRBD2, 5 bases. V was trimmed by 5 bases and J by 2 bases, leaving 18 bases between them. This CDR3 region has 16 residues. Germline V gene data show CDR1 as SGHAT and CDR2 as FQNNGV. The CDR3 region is CASSSRTRQIQETQYF. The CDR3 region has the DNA TGTGCCAGCAGCAGTCGGACTCGGCAGATTCAAGAGACCCAGTACTTC. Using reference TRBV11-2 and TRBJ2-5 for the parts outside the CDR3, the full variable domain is EAGVAQSPRYKIIEKRQSVAFWCNPISGHATLYWYQQILGQGPKLLIQFQNNGVVDDSQLPKDRFSAERLKGVDSTLKIQPAKLEDSAVYLCASSSRTRQIQETQYFGPGTRLLVL.